One sample yielded the 24 T cell receptor beta chains listed below, sequenced in a study of T cell repertoires in ileal Crohn's disease. Time point given: neoterminal ileum biopsy at postoperative endoscopy, about 6 months after surgery. Generated by immunoSEQ multiplex PCR, the TCRdb table keeps only in-frame clones and is missing some. The table has approximately 12,000 clones, around 78% seen once. Sequenced material: ileal tissue. The receptor source for this set is an adult with Crohn's disease.

This clone was seen once. The chain combines TRBV28 with TRBJ2-7; 9 bases are a match to TRBD2. The CDR3 has 15 residues. V lost 6 bases and J lost 0; bases outside the gene matches: 6. Germline assignment: CDR1 MDHEN and CDR2 SYDVKM. Here the CDR3 DNA reads TGTGCCAGCAGAACGACTAGCGGAAGCTCCTACGAGCAGTACTTC. Its protein product is CASRTTSGSSYEQYF.

The chain carries TRBV4-2 and TRBJ1-1; 11 bases agree with TRBD1. Germline trimming cut 5 bases from V and 4 bases from J; bases unmatched to any gene: 9. This CDR3 contains 16 residues. Germline-derived CDR1 and CDR2 are LGHNA and YNFKEQ. CDR3 sequence reads: CASSAGGTGGRTEAFF. CDR3 bases: TGTGCCAGCAGCGCGGGTGGGACAGGGGGGCGCACTGAAGCTTTCTTT.

CDR3 nucleotide sequence: TGTGCCAGCAGCGCCGGGACAGGAAACTACGAGCAGTACTTC. It translates to CASSAGTGNYEQYF. The rearrangement links TRBV9 to TRBJ2-7; TRBD1 agrees at 8 bases. V lost 3 bases and J lost 3; bases outside the gene matches: 5. Germline V gene data show CDR1 as SGDLS and CDR2 as YYNGEE. CDR3 length equals 14 residues. The full variable domain, rest sourced from reference TRBV9 and TRBJ2-7, is DSGVTQTPKHLITATGQRVTLRCSPRSGDLSVYWYQQSLDQGLQFLIQYYNGEERAKGNILERFSAQQFPDLHSELNLSSLELGDSALYFCASSAGTGNYEQYFGPGTRLTVT.

V is TRBV21-1 and J is TRBJ2-7; the DNA was not compared with TRBD1, the D call given in the table. TRBV21-1 is listed as a pseudogene. This CDR3 contains 15 residues. Written as DNA, the CDR3 is TGTGCCAGCAGCAAAGCGAACACCCCCACCCACGAGCAGTACTTC. Protein: CASSKANTPTHEQYF.

The chain recombines TRBV5-1 with TRBJ2-5, with TRBD2 identical over 8 bases. CDR3 length equals 14 residues. Germline trimming cut 5 bases from V and 0 bases from J; bases unmatched to any gene: 3. The germline gives CDR1 SGHRS, CDR2 YFSETQ. The CDR3 sequence: CASRVSGDQETQYF. CDR3 bases: TGCGCCAGCAGGGTTAGCGGGGACCAAGAGACCCAGTACTTC.

The J gene is TRBJ1-2, the V gene TRBV2, with D possibly TRBD1 on 6 matching bases. Trimming cost V 4 bases and J 4 bases, with 13 bases left between them. The germline CDR1 and CDR2 sequences are SNHLY and FYNNEI. This CDR3 has 14 amino acids. This CDR3 is CASSVGQTTYGYTF. The CDR3 DNA is TGTGCCAGCAGTGTAGGACAGACTACCTATGGCTACACCTTC.

This chain links TRBV18 with TRBJ2-7; perhaps TRBD2 as D (5 bases). There are 17 residues in the CDR3. The germline V gene encodes CDR1 KGHSH and CDR2 LQKENI. Deletions cut 6 bases from V and 1 base from J, with 22 bases between. Here the CDR3 reads CASSLVQLSGGSYEQYF. The CDR3 bases are TGTGCCAGCTCCCTAGTCCAGTTAAGCGGTGGATCCTACGAGCAGTACTTC.

This clone appeared a few times. The rearrangement links TRBV30 to TRBJ1-3; D might be TRBD1 (5 bases). CDR3 size: 15 residues. V was cut by 4 bases and J by 3 bases, with 16 bases left in between. The germline V gene has CDR1 GTSNPN and CDR2 SVGIG (reference sequence). The CDR3 loop is CAWTPQGGSGNTIYF. The DNA for the CDR3 is TGTGCCTGGACCCCCCAGGGAGGTAGTGGAAACACCATATATTTT.

The CDR3 bases are TGCGCCAGCGAGCGGGGGCCTGCGAACACCGGGGAGCTGTTTTTT. Its protein product is CASERGPANTGELFF. The gene calls are TRBV5-1 and TRBJ2-2; TRBD2 matches at 8 bases. Germline lookup yields CDR1 SGHRS and CDR2 YFSETQ. The trim removed 7 bases at V and 0 bases at J, leaving 5 bases unmatched. This CDR3 has 15 residues.

The chain links TRBV9 to TRBJ2-1; 9 nucleotides line up with TRBD2. Per the germline V gene, CDR1 is SGDLS and CDR2 is YYNGEE. This CDR3 is built from 14 residues. The ends lost 4 bases at V and 8 bases at J; junction bases unmatched: 7. CDR3 residues: CASSIGASGDEQFF. The CDR3 nucleotides are TGTGCCAGCAGCATTGGGGCTAGCGGGGATGAGCAGTTCTTC.

The gene calls are TRBV6-1 and TRBJ1-1; 9 nucleotides match TRBD1. The V gene's germline CDR1 is MNHNS and CDR2 SASEGT. Trimming at V came to 5 bases and at J to 1 base, leaving 5 bases not matched to a gene. This CDR3 spans 15 amino acids. This chain's CDR3 is CASSFRDRENTEAFF. As DNA, the CDR3 is TGTGCCAGCAGTTTCCGGGACAGGGAGAACACTGAAGCTTTCTTT.

This chain uses TRBV2 with TRBJ1-1; 10 nucleotides line up with TRBD1. Trimming at V came to 4 bases and at J to 4 bases, leaving 15 bases not matched to a gene. The CDR3 length is 18 residues. Germline V gives CDR1 SNHLY, CDR2 FYNNEI. CDR3 coding DNA: TGTGCCAGCAGTGGACTGGAGGGGGTGACAGGGGGCGGCACTGAAGCTTTCTTT. Encoded protein: CASSGLEGVTGGGTEAFF.

This clone was seen a few times. V gene TRBV2 combines with J gene TRBJ1-1; D ambiguous. Germline CDR1 and CDR2: SNHLY and FYNNEI. The V end lost 7 bases, the J end lost 4 bases, and 13 bases lay between the germline ends. The CDR3 extends over 13 amino acids. The CDR3, as DNA: TGTGCCAGCAAGGCTGAGGTTGGCACTGAAGCTTTCTTT. Protein sequence: CASKAEVGTEAFF.

In DNA, the CDR3 is TGTGCCACCAGCACAGGAGGGATGGGCACTGAAGCTTTCTTT. Its translation is CATSTGGMGTEAFF. J is TRBJ1-1 and V is TRBV15; D unresolved. The CDR3 extends over 14 amino acids. Germline V gives CDR1 LNHNV, CDR2 YYDKDF (reference sequence). Between the trimmed V and J ends, which lost 4 bases and 4 bases, there was a span of 13 bases. The full variable domain, in which reference TRBV15 and TRBJ1-1 provide the parts outside the CDR3, is DAMVIQNPRYQVTQFGKPVTLSCSQTLNHNVMYWYQQKSSQAPKLLFHYYDKDFNNEADTPDNFQSRRPNTSFCFLDIRSPGLGDTAMYLCATSTGGMGTEAFFGQGTRLTVV.

The chain uses TRBV5-6 and TRBJ1-2; a possible D gene is TRBD1 (6 bases). The CDR3 spans 14 residues. With 2 bases removed from V and 3 bases from J, the gap between germline ends came to 11 bases. Germline V lookup: CDR1 SGHDT, CDR2 YYEEEE. CDR3 in DNA: TGTGCCAGCAGCTTCGGACAGATCTACTATGGCTACACCTTC. Residues: CASSFGQIYYGYTF.

This clone was seen just once. The chain uses TRBV29-1 and TRBJ2-4, with D perhaps matching TRBD2 (5 bases). Germline CDR1 is SQVTM and CDR2 is ANQGSEA. Trimming took 1 base from V and 8 from J, leaving 12 bases between them. The CDR3 extends over 13 amino acids. The CDR3 sequence: CSVEGPRRDIQYF. The CDR3 DNA is TGCAGCGTTGAAGGGCCCCGGCGGGACATTCAGTACTTC.

The chain is built from TRBV18 and TRBJ2-5; possibly TRBD1 for D (6 bases). Germline lookup yields CDR1 KGHSH and CDR2 LQKENI. This CDR3 is built from 13 residues. The V and J ends lost 4 bases and 4 bases respectively, with 10 bases between them. CDR3 sequence: CASSLTGRETQYF. CDR3 bases: TGTGCCAGCTCACTAACAGGGCGAGAGACCCAGTACTTC.

Only a few counts were recorded for this clone. The chain is built from TRBV5-1 and TRBJ2-5; 7 bases are shared with TRBD1. Trimming cost V 0 bases and J 5 bases; bases outside gene matches: 7. Germline V lookup: CDR1 SGHRS, CDR2 YFSETQ. The CDR3 is made up of 15 amino acids. As DNA, the CDR3 is TGCGCCAGCAGCTTGGCGGGGACAGCTATGGAGACCCAGTACTTC. This encodes CASSLAGTAMETQYF.

This clone has only one observation. This chain uses TRBV7-9 with TRBJ1-1; no reliable D call. The germline V gene encodes CDR1 SEHNR and CDR2 FQNEAQ (reference sequence). Trimming pared 5 bases from V and 6 bases from J, leaving 10 bases between. This CDR3 contains 12 residues. CDR3 bases: TGTGCCAGCAGCCCTGGTGGCCCTGAAGCTTTCTTT. As protein: CASSPGGPEAFF.

CDR3 sequence reads: CTSSHKRRGGSGELFF. DNA for the CDR3: TGCACCAGCAGCCACAAGAGGCGGGGGGGATCCGGGGAGCTGTTTTTT. The V call is TRBV1, the J call TRBJ2-2; the table gives TRBD2 as D, unverified against the DNA. TRBV1 is designated a pseudogene. The CDR3 contains 16 residues.

The J gene is TRBJ2-7, the V gene TRBV9, with D maybe TRBD2 (6 bases). CDR3 size: 15 residues. V lost 0 bases to trimming and J lost 5 bases, with 15 bases between them. In germline, CDR1 is SGDLS, CDR2 YYNGEE. CDR3 amino acids: CASSVDRGFTDEQYF. Written as DNA, the CDR3 is TGTGCCAGCAGCGTAGATCGGGGGTTCACCGACGAGCAGTACTTC.

The chain uses TRBV5-1 and TRBJ2-2, with unresolved D. The length of the CDR3 is 15 residues. V was pared by 2 bases and J by 0 bases, with 8 bases between. Germline V gene lookup returns CDR1 SGHRS and CDR2 YFSETQ. The CDR3: CASSFLTSNTGELFF. The CDR3 DNA is TGCGCCAGCAGCTTTCTTACTTCGAACACCGGGGAGCTGTTTTTT. Based on the CDR3 plus reference TRBV5-1 and TRBJ2-2, the full variable domain is KAGVTQTPRYLIKTRGQQVTLSCSPISGHRSVSWYQQTPGQGLQFLFEYFSETQRNKGNFPGRFSGRQFSNSRSEMNVSTLELGDSALYLCASSFLTSNTGELFFGEGSRLTVL.

The chain has TRBV9 and TRBJ2-3, with TRBD2 identical over 9 bases. This CDR3 has 15 amino acids. Per the germline V gene, CDR1 is SGDLS and CDR2 is YYNGEE. The ends lost 3 bases at V and 0 bases at J; junction bases unmatched: 2. CDR3 in DNA: TGTGCCAGCAGCGCGCTAGCGGGGAGCACAGATACGCAGTATTTT. Translating it yields CASSALAGSTDTQYF.

The chain employs TRBV5-4 and TRBJ2-7, with 10 bases that match TRBD2. Looked up from germline, CDR1 is SGHNT and CDR2 is YYREEE (reference sequence). V shed 4 bases and J 3 bases; nucleotides not matched to a gene: 4. The length of the CDR3 is 14 residues. The CDR3 sequence: CASSPGLADYEQYF. The CDR3, as DNA: TGTGCCAGCAGCCCTGGACTAGCGGACTACGAGCAGTACTTC.